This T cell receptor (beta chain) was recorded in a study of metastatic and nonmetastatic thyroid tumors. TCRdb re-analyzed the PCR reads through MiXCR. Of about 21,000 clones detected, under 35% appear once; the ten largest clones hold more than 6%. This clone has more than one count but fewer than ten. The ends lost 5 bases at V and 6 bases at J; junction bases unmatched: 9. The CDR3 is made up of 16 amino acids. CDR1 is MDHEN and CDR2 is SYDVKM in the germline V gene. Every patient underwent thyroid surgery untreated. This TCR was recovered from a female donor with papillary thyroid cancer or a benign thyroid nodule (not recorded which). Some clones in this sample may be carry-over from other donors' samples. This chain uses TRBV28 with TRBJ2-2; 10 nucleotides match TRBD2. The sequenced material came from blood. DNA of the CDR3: TGTGCCAGCAGTCTACCGGGACTAGCGATATCCGGGGAGCTGTTTTTT. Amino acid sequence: CASSLPGLAISGELFF.